These 10 T cell receptor beta chains were sequenced from one sample in a study of blood T cell repertoires in COVID-19. TCRdb's table, derived via immunoSEQ multiplex PCR, lists solely in-frame clones and lacks some. The top ten clones hold approximately 3.4% of a sample with around 140,000 clones, around 80% of them seen once. The sample taken for sequencing was peripheral blood. The receptors here all came from a man in his 70s who had recovered from COVID-19.

The chain employs TRBV28 and TRBJ1-6; D gene ambiguous. The CDR3 consists of 15 residues. The germline gives CDR1 MDHEN, CDR2 SYDVKM. V lost 6 bases to trimming and J lost 0 bases, with 9 bases between them. CDR3 DNA: TGTGCCAGCAGGGCACCTAGCTCCTATAATTCACCCCTCCACTTT. Translating gives CASRAPSSYNSPLHF.

CDR3 loop: CASRTGRPRETQYF. The CDR3 region has the DNA TGTGCCTCACGGACAGGGAGACCGAGAGAGACCCAGTACTTC. This chain uses TRBV30 with TRBJ2-5; 8 bases map to TRBD1. From germline, CDR1 is GTSNPN and CDR2 SVGIG (reference sequence). V dropped 7 bases and J dropped 4; count of bases not matched to a gene: 11. CDR3 length: 14 amino acids.

This chain uses TRBV11-2 with TRBJ2-2; TRBD2 might be the D (7 bases). V lost 2 bases to trimming and J lost 14 bases, with 12 bases between them. Germline V gene lookup returns CDR1 SGHAT and CDR2 FQNNGV. The CDR3 has 12 amino acids. As DNA, the CDR3 is TGTGCCAGCAGCTTATTGGGGGGGGGCCTGTTTTTT. It is translated as CASSLLGGGLFF.

This chain connects TRBV7-9 to TRBJ1-2; TRBD1 matches 7 bases. This CDR3 contains 15 residues. V lost 1 base, J lost 0 bases, and 2 bases stayed unmatched. CDR1 is SEHNR and CDR2 is FQNEAQ in the germline V gene (reference sequence). CDR3 sequence: CASSLEGAANYGYTF. The CDR3 nucleotides read TGTGCCAGCAGCTTAGAGGGGGCCGCTAACTATGGCTACACCTTC.

V is TRBV9 and J is TRBJ2-2; D gene unclear. V lost 0 bases and J 4 bases, leaving 7 bases between the germline ends. Germline V gene data show CDR1 as SGDLS and CDR2 as YYNGEE. The CDR3 is 14 amino acids. The CDR3 bases are TGTGCCAGCAGCGTAGATGGCTTCACCGGGGAGCTGTTTTTT. This codes for CASSVDGFTGELFF.

This clone has ten or more counts. The chain employs TRBV2 and TRBJ2-3; tentative D call: TRBD2 (6 bases). CDR1 is SNHLY, CDR2 FYNNEI, per germline. The CDR3 contains 13 residues. The V end was cut by 6 bases, the J end by 5 bases, with 12 bases between. The CDR3 bases are TGTGCCAGCAGGGGGAGGATGGGAGATACGCAGTATTTT. It yields the protein CASRGRMGDTQYF.

The rearrangement links TRBV27 to TRBJ2-2; 13 bases match TRBD2. The ends lost 5 bases at V and 4 bases at J; junction bases unmatched: 10. The CDR3 covers 18 residues. CDR1 is MNHEY and CDR2 is SMNVEV in the germline V gene (reference sequence). CDR3 nucleotide sequence: TGTGCCAGCAGTCCGACTAGCGGGAGGTTCCTCGGCACCGGGGAGCTGTTTTTT. It specifies CASSPTSGRFLGTGELFF.

The chain is built from TRBV28 and TRBJ2-5; 8 bases agree with TRBD1. Unmatched junction bases numbered 7, after V lost 3 bases and J lost 4 bases. The germline V gene has CDR1 MDHEN and CDR2 SYDVKM. This CDR3 contains 15 residues. CDR3 residues: CASSLDRAVGETQYF. CDR3 DNA sequence: TGTGCCAGCAGTTTGGACAGGGCGGTTGGAGAGACCCAGTACTTC.

CDR3 coding DNA: TGTGCCAGCAGTTATGAAGACAGTTCGGCAGCTTTCTTT. Protein product: CASSYEDSSAAFF. The chain carries TRBV6-5 and TRBJ1-1, with D perhaps matching TRBD1 (5 bases). Trimming pared 3 bases from V and 10 bases from J, leaving 15 bases between. CDR3 length: 13 residues. CDR1 and CDR2 from the germline V gene are MNHEY and SVGAGI.

This chain joins TRBV29-1 and TRBJ2-2, with TRBD1 matching over 7 bases. The V gene's germline CDR1 is SQVTM and CDR2 ANQGSEA. CDR3 length: 14 amino acids. V shed 4 bases and J 6 bases; nucleotides not matched to a gene: 8. CDR3 bases: TGCAGCGTTGGGACAGGCGGCGTATCCGGGGAGCTGTTTTTT. It is translated as CSVGTGGVSGELFF.